This TCR beta chain originates from a study of CD8 T cells in Susac syndrome. TCR beta sequences were obtained from blood CD8+ and CD4+ T cells. In the multiple sclerosis control group, patients were treatment-naive and had stable or active relapsing-remitting disease. Negative isolation yielded CD4+ and CD8+ T cells, and FACS enriched TEMRA cells. Reverse transcription of about 0.45 to 1 ug RNA was performed with random hexamers. Amplification of TCR beta CDR3 spanned 54 Vbeta and 13 Jbeta via immunoSEQ multiplex PCR. In TCRdb, the immunoSEQ multiplex PCR reads were re-called with MiXCR into one record per CDR3 protein. Here the sample spans hundreds of thousands of distinct CDR3 sequences, around 91% being singletons. V lost 0 bases and J lost 6; bases outside the gene matches: 10. The CDR3 contains 17 residues. Germline CDR1 is LGHNA and CDR2 is YSLEER.

The sample consisted of CD8+ T cells from PBMCs. This receptor was taken from a human donor with multiple sclerosis. The chain uses TRBV4-3 and TRBJ2-2; 7 positions match TRBD2. The CDR3 sequence: CASSQDGTTPSAGELFF. CDR3 coding DNA: TGCGCCAGCAGCCAAGATGGGACTACCCCTTCTGCCGGGGAGCTGTTTTTT.